These 5 T cell receptor beta chains originate from one sample sequenced in a study of T cell responses to AZD1222 COVID-19 vaccine. Clones were read by immunoSEQ multiplex PCR, and TCRdb kept only the in-frame ones, dropping some. Among more than 95,000 clones listed, around 91% were seen once. Sequences were derived from peripheral blood, sampled on day 0 of AZD1222 vaccination. The receptors shown here come from an adult in good health.

The V and J genes are TRBV5-1 and TRBJ2-1; 11 positions agree with TRBD1. This CDR3 has 15 residues. Germline V gene sequence: CDR1 SGHRS, CDR2 YFSETQ. Trimming took 4 bases from V and 7 from J; bases not matched to a gene: 7. The CDR3 is CASSLGQGERNEQFF. As DNA, the CDR3 is TGCGCCAGCAGCCTGGGACAGGGGGAAAGGAATGAGCAGTTCTTC. Together with reference TRBV5-1 and TRBJ2-1, the CDR3 gives the full variable domain: KAGVTQTPRYLIKTRGQQVTLSCSPISGHRSVSWYQQTPGQGLQFLFEYFSETQRNKGNFPGRFSGRQFSNSRSEMNVSTLELGDSALYLCASSLGQGERNEQFFGPGTRLTVL.

This clone was seen only a few times. The same CDR3 also results from other DNA sequences found in this sample. The genes are TRBV19 and TRBJ2-7, with 8 bases that match TRBD1. The CDR3 loop spans 13 amino acids. Germline V CDR1 and CDR2: LNHDA, SQIVND (reference sequence). Losses at the gene ends were 5 bases for V and 2 bases for J; bases not matched to a gene: 2. In nucleotides, the CDR3 is TGTGCCAGTAGTGCGGGACAGGCCTACGAGCAGTACTTC. Residues: CASSAGQAYEQYF.

The chain joins TRBV6-5 to TRBJ1-4; D remains unclear. Germline values: CDR1 MNHEY, CDR2 SVGAGI. The germline V and J ends were trimmed by 6 bases and 8 bases, with 13 bases remaining between them. The length of the CDR3 is 13 residues. The CDR3, as DNA: TGTGCCAGCAGCCCGGGAAACGAGGAAAAACTGTTTTTT. Translated: CASSPGNEEKLFF.

The chain couples TRBV11-2 to TRBJ1-5, with D unclear. The CDR3 loop spans 12 amino acids. V lost 1 base and J 7 bases, leaving 5 bases between the germline ends. Looked up from germline, CDR1 is SGHAT and CDR2 is FQNNGV. The DNA of the CDR3 is TGTGCCAGCAGCTTAGCCAGACAGCCCCAGCATTTT. Translating it yields CASSLARQPQHF.

The V gene is TRBV2, the J gene TRBJ2-1, with a weak D call TRBD2 (5 bases). In germline, CDR1 is SNHLY, CDR2 FYNNEI. The V end lost 7 bases, the J end lost 5 bases, and 15 bases lay between the germline ends. The CDR3 contains 14 residues. In DNA, the CDR3 is TGTGCCAGCACTCCATGGACTGAGGACAATGAGCAGTTCTTC. Translating gives CASTPWTEDNEQFF.